This TCR beta chain was profiled in a study of T cell repertoires in cytomegalovirus infection. For the study at large: Signatures in public TCR beta sequences pointed to both CMV infection and matching HLA type.

TCRdb reprocessed the reads with MiXCR, giving one entry per CDR3 protein. The sample has about 180,000 distinct CDR3 sequences, around 15% seen once. Germline V lookup: CDR1 MGHRA, CDR2 YSYEKL. J lost 0 bases, V lost 2 bases, and 6 bases had no gene match. The CDR3 has 17 amino acids. Study results and caveats: The study found HLA-C-restricted CMV-specific TCR beta clonotypes dominating the ex vivo response. CMV carriers having the relevant HLA were flagged by cumulative public TCR beta family frequency.

This clonotype has more than one count but fewer than ten. Its target is not known. The TCR comes from a human donor in good health (CMV status not recorded). Some clones in this sample may be carry-over from other donors' samples. The J gene is TRBJ1-4, the V gene TRBV4-1; 7 bases align to TRBD1. Source material: PBMCs. Here the CDR3 DNA reads TGCGCCAGCAGCCAACTTGGACAGGCGACAACTAATGAAAAACTGTTTTTT. Its protein product is CASSQLGQATTNEKLFF.